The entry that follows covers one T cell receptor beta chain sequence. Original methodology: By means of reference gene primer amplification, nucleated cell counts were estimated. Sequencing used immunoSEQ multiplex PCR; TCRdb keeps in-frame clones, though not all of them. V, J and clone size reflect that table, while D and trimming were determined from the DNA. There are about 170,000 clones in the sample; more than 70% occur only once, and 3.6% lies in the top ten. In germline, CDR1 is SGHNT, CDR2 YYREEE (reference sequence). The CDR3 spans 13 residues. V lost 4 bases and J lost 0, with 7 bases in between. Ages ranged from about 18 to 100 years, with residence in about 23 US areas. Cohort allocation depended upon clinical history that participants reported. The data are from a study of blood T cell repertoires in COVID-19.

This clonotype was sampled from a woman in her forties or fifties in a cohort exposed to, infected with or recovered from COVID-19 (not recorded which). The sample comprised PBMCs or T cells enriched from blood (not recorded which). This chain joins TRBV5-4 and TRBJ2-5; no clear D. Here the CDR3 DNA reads TGTGCCAGCAGCCCAAACAACCAAGAGACCCAGTACTTC. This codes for CASSPNNQETQYF. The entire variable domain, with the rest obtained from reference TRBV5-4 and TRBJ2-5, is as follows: ETGVTQSPTHLIKTRGQQVTLRCSSQSGHNTVSWYQQALGQGPQFIFQYYREEENGRGNFPPRFSGLQFPNYSSELNVNALELDDSALYLCASSPNNQETQYFGPGTRLLVL.